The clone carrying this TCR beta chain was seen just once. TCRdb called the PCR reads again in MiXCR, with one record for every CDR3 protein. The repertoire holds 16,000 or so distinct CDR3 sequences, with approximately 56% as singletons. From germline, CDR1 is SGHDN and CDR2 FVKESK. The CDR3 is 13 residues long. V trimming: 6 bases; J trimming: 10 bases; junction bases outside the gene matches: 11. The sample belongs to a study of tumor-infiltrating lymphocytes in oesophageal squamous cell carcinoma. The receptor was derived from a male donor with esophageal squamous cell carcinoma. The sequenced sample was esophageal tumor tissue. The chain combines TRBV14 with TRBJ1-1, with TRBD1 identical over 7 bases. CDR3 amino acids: CASRPTGPWGAFF. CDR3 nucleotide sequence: TGTGCCAGCAGACCGACAGGGCCCTGGGGAGCTTTCTTT.